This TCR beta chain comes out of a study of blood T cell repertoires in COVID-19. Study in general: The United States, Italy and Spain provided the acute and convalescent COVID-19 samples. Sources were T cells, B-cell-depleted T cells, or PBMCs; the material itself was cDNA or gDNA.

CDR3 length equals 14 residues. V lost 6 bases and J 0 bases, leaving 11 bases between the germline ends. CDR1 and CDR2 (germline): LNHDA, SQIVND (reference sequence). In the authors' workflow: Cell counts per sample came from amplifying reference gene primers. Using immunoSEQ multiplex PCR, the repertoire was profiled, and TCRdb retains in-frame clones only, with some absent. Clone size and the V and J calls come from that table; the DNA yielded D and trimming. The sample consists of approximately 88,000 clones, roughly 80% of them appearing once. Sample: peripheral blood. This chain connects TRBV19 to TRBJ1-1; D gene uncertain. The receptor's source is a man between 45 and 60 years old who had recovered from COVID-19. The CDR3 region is CASRHPGMNTEAFF. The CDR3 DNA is TGTGCCAGTAGGCATCCCGGGATGAACACTGAAGCTTTCTTT.